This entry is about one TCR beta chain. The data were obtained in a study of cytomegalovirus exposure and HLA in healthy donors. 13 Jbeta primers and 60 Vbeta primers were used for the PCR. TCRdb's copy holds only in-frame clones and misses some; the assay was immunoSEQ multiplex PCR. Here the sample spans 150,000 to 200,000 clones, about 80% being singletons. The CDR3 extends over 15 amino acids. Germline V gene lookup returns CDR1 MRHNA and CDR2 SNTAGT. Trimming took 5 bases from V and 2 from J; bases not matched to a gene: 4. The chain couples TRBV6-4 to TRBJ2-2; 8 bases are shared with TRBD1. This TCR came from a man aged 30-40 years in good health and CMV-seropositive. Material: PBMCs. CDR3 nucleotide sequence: TGTGCCAGCAGTCCGGGACAGGCTAACACCGGGGAGCTGTTTTTT. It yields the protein CASSPGQANTGELFF.